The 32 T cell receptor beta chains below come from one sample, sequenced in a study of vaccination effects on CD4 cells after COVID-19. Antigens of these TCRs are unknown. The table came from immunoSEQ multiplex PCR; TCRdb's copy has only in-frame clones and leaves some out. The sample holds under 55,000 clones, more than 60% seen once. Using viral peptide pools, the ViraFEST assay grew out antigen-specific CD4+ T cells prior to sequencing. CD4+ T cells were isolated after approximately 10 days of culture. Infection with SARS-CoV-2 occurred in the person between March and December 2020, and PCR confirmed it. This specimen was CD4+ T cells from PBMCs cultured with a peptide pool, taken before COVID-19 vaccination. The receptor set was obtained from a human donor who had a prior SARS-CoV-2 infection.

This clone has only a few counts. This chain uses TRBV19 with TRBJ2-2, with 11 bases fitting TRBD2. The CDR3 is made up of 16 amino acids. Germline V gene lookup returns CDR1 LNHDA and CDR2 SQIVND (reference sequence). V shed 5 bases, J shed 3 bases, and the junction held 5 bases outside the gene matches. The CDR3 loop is CASSLLAGGYTGELFF. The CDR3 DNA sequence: TGTGCCAGTAGTCTCCTAGCGGGAGGTTACACCGGGGAGCTGTTTTTT.

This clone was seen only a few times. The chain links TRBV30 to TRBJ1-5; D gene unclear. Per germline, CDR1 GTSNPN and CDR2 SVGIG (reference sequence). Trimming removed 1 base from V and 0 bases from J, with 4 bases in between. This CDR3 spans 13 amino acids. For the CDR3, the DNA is TGTGCCTGGAGTGGGCTTAGCAATCAGCCCCAGCATTTT. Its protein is CAWSGLSNQPQHF.

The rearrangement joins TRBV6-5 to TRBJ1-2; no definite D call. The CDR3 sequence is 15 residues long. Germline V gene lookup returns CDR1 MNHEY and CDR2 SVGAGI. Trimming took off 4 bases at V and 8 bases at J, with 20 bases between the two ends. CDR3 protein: CASSSLGRITRGYTF. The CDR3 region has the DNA TGTGCCAGCAGTTCCCTTGGGAGAATAACTCGGGGCTACACCTTC.

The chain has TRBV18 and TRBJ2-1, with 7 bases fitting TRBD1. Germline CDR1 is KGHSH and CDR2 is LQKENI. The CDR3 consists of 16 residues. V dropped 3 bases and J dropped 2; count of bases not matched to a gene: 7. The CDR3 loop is CASSPGQALTYNEQFF. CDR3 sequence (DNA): TGTGCCAGCTCACCCGGACAGGCTCTGACCTACAATGAGCAGTTCTTC.

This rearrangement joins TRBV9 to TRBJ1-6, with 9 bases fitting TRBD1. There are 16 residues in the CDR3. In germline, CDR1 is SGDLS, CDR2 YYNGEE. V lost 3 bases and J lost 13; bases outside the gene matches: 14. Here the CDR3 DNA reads TGTGCCAGCAGCGCGGATTCCGGGACAGGGATTAGGCCCCTCCACTTT. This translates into CASSADSGTGIRPLHF.

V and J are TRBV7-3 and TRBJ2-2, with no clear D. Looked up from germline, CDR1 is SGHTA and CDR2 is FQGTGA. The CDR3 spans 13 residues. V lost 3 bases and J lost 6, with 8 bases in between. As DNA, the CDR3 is TGTGCCAGCAGCTTTCCACCCGCCGGGGAGCTGTTTTTT. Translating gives CASSFPPAGELFF.

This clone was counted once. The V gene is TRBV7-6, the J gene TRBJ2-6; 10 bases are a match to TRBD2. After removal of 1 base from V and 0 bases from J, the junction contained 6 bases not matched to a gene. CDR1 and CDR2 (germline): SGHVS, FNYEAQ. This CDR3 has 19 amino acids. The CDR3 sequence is CASSLVWASGSSGANVLTF. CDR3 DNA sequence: TGTGCCAGCAGCTTAGTTTGGGCTAGCGGGAGCTCTGGGGCCAACGTCCTGACTTTC. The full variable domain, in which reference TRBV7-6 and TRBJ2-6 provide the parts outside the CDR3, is GAGVSQSPRYKVTKRGQDVALRCDPISGHVSLYWYRQALGQGPEFLTYFNYEAQQDKSGLPNDRFSAERPEGSISTLTIQRTEQRDSAMYRCASSLVWASGSSGANVLTFGAGSRLTVL.

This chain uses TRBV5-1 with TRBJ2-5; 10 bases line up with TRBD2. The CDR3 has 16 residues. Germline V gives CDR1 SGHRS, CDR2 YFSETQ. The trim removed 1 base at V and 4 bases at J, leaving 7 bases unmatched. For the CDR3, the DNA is TGCGCCAGCAGCTTGACTAGCGGGGCGGGCCGAGAGACCCAGTACTTC. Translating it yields CASSLTSGAGRETQYF. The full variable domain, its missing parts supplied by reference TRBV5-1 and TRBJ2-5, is KAGVTQTPRYLIKTRGQQVTLSCSPISGHRSVSWYQQTPGQGLQFLFEYFSETQRNKGNFPGRFSGRQFSNSRSEMNVSTLELGDSALYLCASSLTSGAGRETQYFGPGTRLLVL.

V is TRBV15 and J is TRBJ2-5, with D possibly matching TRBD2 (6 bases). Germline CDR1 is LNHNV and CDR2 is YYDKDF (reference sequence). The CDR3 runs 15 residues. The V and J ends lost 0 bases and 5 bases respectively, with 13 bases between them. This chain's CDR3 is CATSRDLAGRETQYF. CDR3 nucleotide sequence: TGTGCCACCAGCAGAGATCTTGCGGGAAGGGAGACCCAGTACTTC.

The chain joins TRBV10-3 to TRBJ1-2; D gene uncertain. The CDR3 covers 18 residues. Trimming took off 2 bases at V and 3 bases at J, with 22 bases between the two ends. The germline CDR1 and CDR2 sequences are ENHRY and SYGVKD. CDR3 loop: CAISETRDLKSRDYGYTF. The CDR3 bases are TGTGCCATCAGTGAGACCCGGGATCTAAAATCACGGGACTATGGCTACACCTTC.

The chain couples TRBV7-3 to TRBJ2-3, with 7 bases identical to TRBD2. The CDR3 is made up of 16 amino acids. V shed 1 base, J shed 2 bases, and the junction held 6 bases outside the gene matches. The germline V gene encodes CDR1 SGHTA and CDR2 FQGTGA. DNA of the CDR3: TGTGCCAGCAGCTTAAATGGGGGAGGGGCCACAGATACGCAGTATTTT. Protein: CASSLNGGGATDTQYF.

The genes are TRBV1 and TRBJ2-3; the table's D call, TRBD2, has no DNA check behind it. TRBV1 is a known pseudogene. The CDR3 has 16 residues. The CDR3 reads CTSSLMAGLSTDTQYF. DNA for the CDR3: TGCACCAGCAGCCTTATGGCGGGGCTTAGCACAGATACGCAGTATTTT.

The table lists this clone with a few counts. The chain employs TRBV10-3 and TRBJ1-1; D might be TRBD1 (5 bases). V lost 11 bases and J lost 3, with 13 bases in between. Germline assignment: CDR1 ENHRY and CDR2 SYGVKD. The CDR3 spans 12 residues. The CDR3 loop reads CASQSGDTEAFF. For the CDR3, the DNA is TGTGCCTCCCAGTCGGGGGACACTGAAGCTTTCTTT.

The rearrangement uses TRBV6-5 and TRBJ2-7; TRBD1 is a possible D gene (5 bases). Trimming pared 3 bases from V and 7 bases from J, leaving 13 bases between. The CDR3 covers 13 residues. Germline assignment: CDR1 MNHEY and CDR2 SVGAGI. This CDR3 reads CASSYARATEQYF. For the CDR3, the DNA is TGTGCCAGCAGTTATGCCAGGGCTACTGAGCAGTACTTC.

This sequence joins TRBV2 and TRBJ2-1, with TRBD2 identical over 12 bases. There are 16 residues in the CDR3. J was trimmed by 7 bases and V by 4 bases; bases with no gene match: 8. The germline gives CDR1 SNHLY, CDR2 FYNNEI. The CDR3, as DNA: TGTGCCAGCAGTGTACTACTAGCGGGGGGTTTGAATGAGCAGTTCTTC. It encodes CASSVLLAGGLNEQFF.

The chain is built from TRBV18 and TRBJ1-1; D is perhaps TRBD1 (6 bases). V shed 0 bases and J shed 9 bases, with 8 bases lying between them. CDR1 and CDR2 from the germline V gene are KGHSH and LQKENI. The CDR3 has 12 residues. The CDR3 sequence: CASSPPTGKAFF. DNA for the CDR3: TGTGCCAGCTCACCACCCACAGGGAAAGCTTTCTTT.

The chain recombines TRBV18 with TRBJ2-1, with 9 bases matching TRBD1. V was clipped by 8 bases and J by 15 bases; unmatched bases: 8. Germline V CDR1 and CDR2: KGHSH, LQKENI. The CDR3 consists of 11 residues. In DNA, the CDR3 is TGTGCCAGCGGACAGGGGCTCATACCGTTCTTC. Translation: CASGQGLIPFF.

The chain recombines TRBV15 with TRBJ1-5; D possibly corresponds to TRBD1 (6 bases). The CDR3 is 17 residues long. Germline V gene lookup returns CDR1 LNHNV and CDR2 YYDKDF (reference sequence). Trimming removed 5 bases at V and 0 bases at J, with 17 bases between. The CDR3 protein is CATSLGKTGNSNQPQHF. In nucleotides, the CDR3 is TGTGCCACCAGCCTAGGTAAGACAGGTAATAGCAATCAGCCCCAGCATTTT. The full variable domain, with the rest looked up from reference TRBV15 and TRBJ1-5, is DAMVIQNPRYQVTQFGKPVTLSCSQTLNHNVMYWYQQKSSQAPKLLFHYYDKDFNNEADTPDNFQSRRPNTSFCFLDIRSPGLGDTAMYLCATSLGKTGNSNQPQHFGDGTRLSIL.

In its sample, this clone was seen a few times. The CDR3 bases are TGTGCCAGCAGCTTATACCAGGGGGCGCTGAGCTCCTACGAGCAGTACTTC. Its protein is CASSLYQGALSSYEQYF. J is TRBJ2-7 and V is TRBV7-2, with 8 bases that match TRBD1. The CDR3 contains 17 residues. CDR1 is SGHTA and CDR2 is FQGNSA in the germline V gene. The trim removed 2 bases at V and 0 bases at J, leaving 9 bases unmatched.

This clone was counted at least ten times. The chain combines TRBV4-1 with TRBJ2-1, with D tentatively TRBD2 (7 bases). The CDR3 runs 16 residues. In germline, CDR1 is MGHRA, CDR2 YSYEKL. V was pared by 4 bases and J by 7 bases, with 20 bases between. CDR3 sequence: CASSRGGRAGENEQFF. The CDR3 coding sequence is TGCGCCAGCAGCCGAGGGGGGCGGGCGGGAGAAAATGAGCAGTTCTTC.

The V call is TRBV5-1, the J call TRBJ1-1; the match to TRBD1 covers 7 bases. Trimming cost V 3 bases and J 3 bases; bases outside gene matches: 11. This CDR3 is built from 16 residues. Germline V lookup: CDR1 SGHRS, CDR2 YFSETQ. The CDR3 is CASSSGRQGPDTEAFF. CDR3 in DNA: TGCGCCAGCAGCTCGGGCCGACAGGGACCAGACACTGAAGCTTTCTTT.

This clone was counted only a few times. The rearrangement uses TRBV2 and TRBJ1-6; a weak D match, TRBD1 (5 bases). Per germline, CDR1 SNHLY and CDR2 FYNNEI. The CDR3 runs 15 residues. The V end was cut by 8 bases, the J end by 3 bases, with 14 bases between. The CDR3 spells CASGEQGFYNSPLHF. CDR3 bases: TGTGCCAGCGGCGAGCAGGGTTTCTATAATTCACCCCTCCACTTT.

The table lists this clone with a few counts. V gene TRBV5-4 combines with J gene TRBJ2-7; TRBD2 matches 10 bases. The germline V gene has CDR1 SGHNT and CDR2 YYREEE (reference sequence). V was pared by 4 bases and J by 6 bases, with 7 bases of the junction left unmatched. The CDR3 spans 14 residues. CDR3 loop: CASSAGLAGVEQYF. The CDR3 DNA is TGTGCCAGCAGCGCGGGGCTAGCGGGAGTCGAGCAGTACTTC.

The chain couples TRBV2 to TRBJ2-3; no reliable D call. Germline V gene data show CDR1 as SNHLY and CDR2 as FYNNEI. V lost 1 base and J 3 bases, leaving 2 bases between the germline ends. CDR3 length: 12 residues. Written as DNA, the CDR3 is TGTGCCAGCAGTGAAGTAACAGATACGCAGTATTTT. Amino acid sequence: CASSEVTDTQYF. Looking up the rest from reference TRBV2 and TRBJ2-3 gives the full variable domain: EPEVTQTPSHQVTQMGQEVILRCVPISNHLYFYWYRQILGQKVEFLVSFYNNEISEKSEIFDDQFSVERPDGSNFTLKIRSTKLEDSAMYFCASSEVTDTQYFGPGTRLTVL.

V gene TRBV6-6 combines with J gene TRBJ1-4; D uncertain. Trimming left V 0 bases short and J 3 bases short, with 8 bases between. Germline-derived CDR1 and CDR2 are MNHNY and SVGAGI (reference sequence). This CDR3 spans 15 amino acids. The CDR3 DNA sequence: TGTGCCAGCAGTTACTCTCTCGCAGCTAATGAAAAACTGTTTTTT. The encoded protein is CASSYSLAANEKLFF.

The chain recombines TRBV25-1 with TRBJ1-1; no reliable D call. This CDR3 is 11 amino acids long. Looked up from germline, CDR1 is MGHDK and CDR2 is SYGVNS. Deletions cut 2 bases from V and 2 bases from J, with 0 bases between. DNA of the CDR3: TGTGCCAGCAGTGAAAACACTGAAGCTTTCTTT. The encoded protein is CASSENTEAFF.

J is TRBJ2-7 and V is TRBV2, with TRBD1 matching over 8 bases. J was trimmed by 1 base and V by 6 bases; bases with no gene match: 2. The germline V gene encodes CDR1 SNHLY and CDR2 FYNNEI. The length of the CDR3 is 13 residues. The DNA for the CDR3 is TGTGCCAGCAGCGGGACAGGTTCCTACGAGCAGTACTTC. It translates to CASSGTGSYEQYF.

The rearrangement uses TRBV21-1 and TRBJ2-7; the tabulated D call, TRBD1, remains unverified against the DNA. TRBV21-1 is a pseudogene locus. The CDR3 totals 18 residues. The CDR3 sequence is CASSRKNDRGWAPYEQYF. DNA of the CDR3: TGTGCCAGCAGCAGAAAAAACGACAGGGGATGGGCTCCCTACGAGCAGTACTTC.

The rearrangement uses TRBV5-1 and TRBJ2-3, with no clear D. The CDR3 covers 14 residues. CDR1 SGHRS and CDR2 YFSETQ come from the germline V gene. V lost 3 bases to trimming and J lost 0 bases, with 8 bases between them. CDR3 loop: CASSSPASTDTQYF. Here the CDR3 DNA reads TGCGCCAGCAGCTCCCCCGCTAGCACAGATACGCAGTATTTT.

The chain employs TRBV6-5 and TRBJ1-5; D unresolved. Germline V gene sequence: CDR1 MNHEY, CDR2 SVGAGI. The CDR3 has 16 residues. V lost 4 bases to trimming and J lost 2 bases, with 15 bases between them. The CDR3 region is CASSWEGGLGNQPQHF. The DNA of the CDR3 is TGTGCCAGCAGTTGGGAAGGAGGGTTGGGCAATCAGCCCCAGCATTTT.

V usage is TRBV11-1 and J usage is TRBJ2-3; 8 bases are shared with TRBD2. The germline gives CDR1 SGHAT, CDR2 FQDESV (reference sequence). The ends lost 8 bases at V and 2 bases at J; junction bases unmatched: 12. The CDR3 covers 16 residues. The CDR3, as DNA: TGTGCCAGCCAACTAGGGGTTAGCGGGGACACAGATACGCAGTATTTT. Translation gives CASQLGVSGDTDTQYF.

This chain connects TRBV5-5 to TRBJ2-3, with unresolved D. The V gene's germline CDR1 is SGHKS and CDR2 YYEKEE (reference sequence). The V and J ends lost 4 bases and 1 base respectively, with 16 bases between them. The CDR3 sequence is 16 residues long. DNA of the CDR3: TGTGCCAGCAGCCACAGACTCGGATCCGGCACAGATACGCAGTATTTT. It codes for CASSHRLGSGTDTQYF.